A single T cell receptor (beta chain) is shown here with its context. The sample is drawn from a study of blood T cell repertoires in COVID-19. Study context: PBMCs, B-cell-depleted T cells, or T cells provided the cDNA or gDNA that made up the material.

Produced via immunoSEQ multiplex PCR; TCRdb's table is partial and in-frame only. There are about 76,000 clones in the sample; around nine tenths occur only once, and just over 9% lies in the top ten. The CDR3 sequence is 14 residues long. V lost 4 bases to trimming and J lost 7 bases, with 16 bases between them. Germline V gene lookup returns CDR1 SGHTA and CDR2 FQGTGA. The clonotype was recovered from a human donor in a cohort sampled during active COVID-19. Sequencing input: peripheral blood. The V gene is TRBV7-3, the J gene TRBJ1-1; tentatively, D is TRBD1 (6 bases). This CDR3 reads CASSSRGMQGEAFF. The CDR3 nucleotides are TGTGCCAGCAGCTCTAGGGGGATGCAGGGTGAAGCTTTCTTT.